One sample yielded the 22 T cell receptor beta chains listed below, sequenced in a study of CD4+ T cells in melanoma. Repertoires were generated with immunoSEQ multiplex PCR, while TCRdb's copy carries only in-frame clones and drops some. The data contain 15,000 to 20,000 clones, roughly 85% of them singletons. The sample taken for sequencing was cells from a culture (not recorded whether cultured in vitro). These receptors came from a human donor with melanoma.

The chain uses TRBV5-4 and TRBJ2-6; D ambiguous. The CDR3 spans 14 residues. V was clipped by 1 base and J by 1 base, with 3 bases between them. Looked up from germline, CDR1 is SGHNT and CDR2 is YYREEE (reference sequence). The CDR3 is CASSLKSGANVLTF. The CDR3, as DNA: TGTGCCAGCAGCTTGAAATCTGGGGCCAACGTCCTGACTTTC. The full variable domain, rest sourced from reference TRBV5-4 and TRBJ2-6, is ETGVTQSPTHLIKTRGQQVTLRCSSQSGHNTVSWYQQALGQGPQFIFQYYREEENGRGNFPPRFSGLQFPNYSSELNVNALELDDSALYLCASSLKSGANVLTFGAGSRLTVL.

This sequence joins TRBV7-2 and TRBJ2-3; no definite D call. The CDR3 has 14 amino acids. Germline CDR1 reads SGHTA; CDR2 reads FQGNSA. Trimming pared 1 base from V and 2 bases from J, leaving 7 bases between. The CDR3 is CASSLVHNTDTQYF. In DNA form, the CDR3 reads TGTGCCAGCAGCTTAGTACACAACACAGATACGCAGTATTTT.

V gene TRBV2 combines with J gene TRBJ2-6, with D uncertain. V dropped 8 bases and J dropped 2 bases, with 10 bases sitting between them. Germline assignment: CDR1 SNHLY and CDR2 FYNNEI. The CDR3 consists of 14 residues. The CDR3 nucleotides read TGTGCCAGCCGGCAGGATACTGGGGCCAACGTCCTGACTTTC. It is translated as CASRQDTGANVLTF.

The rearrangement links TRBV19 to TRBJ1-5; a possible D gene is TRBD1 (6 bases). The ends were cut back, 6 bases at V and 8 bases at J, with 11 bases in the middle. CDR1 LNHDA and CDR2 SQIVND come from the germline V gene (reference sequence). This CDR3 has 12 amino acids. DNA for the CDR3: TGTGCCAGTAGCGATAGGGGGGAGCCCCAGCATTTT. Translation gives CASSDRGEPQHF.

The V gene is TRBV11-2, the J gene TRBJ1-2, with unresolved D. With 3 bases removed from V and 4 bases from J, the gap between germline ends came to 18 bases. The CDR3 totals 16 residues. Germline lookup yields CDR1 SGHAT and CDR2 FQNNGV. CDR3 DNA sequence: TGTGCCAGCAGCTTCAGCATCCCTCCTTCAGTCTATGGCTACACCTTC. It specifies CASSFSIPPSVYGYTF.

This clone was seen only once. The rearrangement links TRBV5-1 to TRBJ2-3; 13 bases are shared with TRBD2. V lost 7 bases, J lost 1 base, and 9 bases stayed unmatched. Germline V gene data show CDR1 as SGHRS and CDR2 as YFSETQ. The CDR3 contains 17 residues. The CDR3: CASGLWTSGGGTDTQYF. The CDR3 DNA reads TGCGCCAGCGGCCTATGGACTAGCGGGGGCGGCACAGATACGCAGTATTTT.

This clone was recorded once. One end of the junction is discordant with germline, which a read error may explain. The J gene is TRBJ1-1, the V gene TRBV7-7, with D uncertain. Per the germline V gene, CDR1 is SSHAT and CDR2 is FNYEAQ (reference sequence). This CDR3 is 14 amino acids long. The CDR3 loop reads CASSQPLHYPEAFF. Written as DNA, the CDR3 is TGTGCTAGCAGCCAACCCCTGCACTACCCTGAAGCTTTCTTT.

In DNA, the CDR3 is TGCGCCAGCAGCTCGGGACAGAGAAACTACACCTTC. Its translation is CASSSGQRNYTF. This chain links TRBV5-1 with TRBJ1-2, with 7 bases lining up with TRBD1. The V segment lost 3 bases and the J segment 10 bases; nucleotides outside the gene matches: 6. In germline, CDR1 is SGHRS, CDR2 YFSETQ. The length of the CDR3 is 12 residues.

This sequence joins TRBV6-5 and TRBJ1-2, with D unresolved. The germline CDR1 and CDR2 sequences are MNHEY and SVGAGI. The germline V and J ends were trimmed by 2 bases and 4 bases, with 17 bases remaining between them. The CDR3 runs 16 residues. The CDR3 here is CASSYDPGSSVYGYTF. The CDR3 region has the DNA TGTGCCAGCAGTTACGATCCGGGGAGCTCTGTCTATGGCTACACCTTC.

The V call is TRBV15, the J call TRBJ1-1, with unresolved D. CDR3 length equals 13 residues. Germline CDR1 and CDR2: LNHNV and YYDKDF (reference sequence). The V gene lost 0 bases and the J gene lost 10 bases, with 12 bases spanning the gap. The CDR3 loop is CATSREEGVGAFF. Written as DNA, the CDR3 is TGTGCCACCAGCAGAGAGGAGGGAGTGGGAGCTTTCTTT.

This chain connects TRBV5-4 to TRBJ2-7; D call uncertain. Germline CDR1 SGHNT, CDR2 YYREEE (reference sequence). Trimming shortened V by 4 bases and J by 2 bases, and 10 bases separated the two germline ends. The CDR3 consists of 13 residues. The CDR3 reads CASSQAPTYEQYF. In DNA form, the CDR3 reads TGTGCCAGCAGCCAAGCTCCGACCTACGAGCAGTACTTC.

This rearrangement joins TRBV2 to TRBJ2-5; TRBD2 matches at 8 bases. Germline trimming cut 3 bases from V and 0 bases from J; bases unmatched to any gene: 6. Germline V gives CDR1 SNHLY, CDR2 FYNNEI. This CDR3 has 16 amino acids. CDR3 coding DNA: TGTGCCAGCAGTGATCTTAGCGGGGTGTACCAAGAGACCCAGTACTTC. As protein: CASSDLSGVYQETQYF. The whole variable domain, filled in from reference TRBV2 and TRBJ2-5, reads EPEVTQTPSHQVTQMGQEVILRCVPISNHLYFYWYRQILGQKVEFLVSFYNNEISEKSEIFDDQFSVERPDGSNFTLKIRSTKLEDSAMYFCASSDLSGVYQETQYFGPGTRLLVL.

The CDR3 DNA reads as TGCGCCAGCAGTTCAAGATCAGGATCGGTGAACGAGCAGTACTTC. Amino acid sequence: CASSSRSGSVNEQYF. This chain joins TRBV4-1 and TRBJ2-7; no definite D call. V was pared by 6 bases and J by 5 bases, with 20 bases between. The germline V gene encodes CDR1 MGHRA and CDR2 YSYEKL. CDR3 length equals 15 residues.

The chain has TRBV5-1 and TRBJ2-6, with D possibly being TRBD2 (6 bases). The V end was cut by 6 bases, the J end by 0 bases, with 22 bases between. Per germline, CDR1 SGHRS and CDR2 YFSETQ. The CDR3 contains 19 residues. For the CDR3, the DNA is TGCGCCAGCACACAAACCCTTGCGGGATTGCCCTCTGGGGCCAACGTCCTGACTTTC. Translating it yields CASTQTLAGLPSGANVLTF.

The chain joins TRBV29-1 to TRBJ2-5; D not certain. The tail of the sequence fits TRBJ2-7 better, so the J call may be wrong. The germline CDR1 and CDR2 sequences are SQVTM and ANQGSEA. This CDR3 spans 12 amino acids. The CDR3 reads CSVGVDVNEQYF. Here the CDR3 DNA reads TGCAGCGTTGGTGTAGACGTTAACGAGCAGTACTTC.

The chain has TRBV7-2 and TRBJ1-1, with 7 bases lining up with TRBD1. The CDR3 contains 13 residues. Germline lookup yields CDR1 SGHTA and CDR2 FQGNSA. The J segment lost 1 base and the V segment lost 8 bases, leaving 4 bases of the junction unmatched. This chain's CDR3 is CASCRDRNTEAFF. In nucleotides, the CDR3 is TGTGCCAGCTGTCGGGACAGGAACACTGAAGCTTTCTTT.

This chain connects TRBV15 to TRBJ1-2; TRBD1 matches 8 bases. The ends lost 3 bases at V and 7 bases at J; junction bases unmatched: 7. This CDR3 is 14 amino acids long. CDR1 and CDR2 from the germline V gene are LNHNV and YYDKDF (reference sequence). CDR3: CATSRGGQGLGYTF. As DNA, the CDR3 is TGTGCCACCAGCAGGGGAGGACAGGGACTTGGCTACACCTTC.

The chain has TRBV27 and TRBJ1-1; 12 bases fit TRBD1. V gave up 7 bases and J gave up 7 bases; unmatched junction bases: 10. This CDR3 contains 15 residues. The germline V gene encodes CDR1 MNHEY and CDR2 SMNVEV (reference sequence). CDR3 in amino acids: CASNSPGQGAFEAFF. The CDR3 DNA reads TGTGCCAGCAATTCCCCGGGACAGGGGGCTTTTGAAGCTTTCTTT.

This chain uses TRBV7-6 with TRBJ1-6; the D is unclear. Germline loops: CDR1 SGHVS, CDR2 FNYEAQ. The V and J ends lost 3 bases and 8 bases respectively, with 8 bases between them. The CDR3 extends over 13 amino acids. CDR3 region: CASSFNKDSPLHF. The CDR3 nucleotides are TGTGCCAGCAGCTTCAATAAGGATTCACCCCTCCACTTT.

This clone occurred once. The CDR3 protein is CASSQSGQGNSPLHF. The CDR3 nucleotides read TGTGCCAGCAGCCAATCGGGACAGGGCAATTCACCCCTCCACTTT. The chain employs TRBV4-2 and TRBJ1-6; 9 bases are shared with TRBD1. The CDR3 sequence is 15 residues long. In germline, CDR1 is LGHNA, CDR2 YNFKEQ. J was trimmed by 7 bases and V by 2 bases; bases with no gene match: 3.

The J gene is TRBJ2-1, the V gene TRBV7-8, with 7 nucleotides matching TRBD1. CDR3 length equals 14 residues. Trimming took 6 bases from V and 5 from J; bases not matched to a gene: 7. Per germline, CDR1 SGHVS and CDR2 FQNEAQ. CDR3 in amino acids: CASRIGTVNNEQFF. The CDR3 coding sequence is TGTGCCAGCAGAATCGGGACAGTAAACAATGAGCAGTTCTTC.

The CDR3 bases are TGTGCCAGCACCGCGACAGGGAGGAAAGAGACCCAGTACTTC. Translation: CASTATGRKETQYF. The chain carries TRBV6-5 and TRBJ2-5; D is perhaps TRBD1 (7 bases). This CDR3 has 14 amino acids. The V and J ends lost 7 bases and 3 bases respectively, with 15 bases between them. Germline V gives CDR1 MNHEY, CDR2 SVGAGI.